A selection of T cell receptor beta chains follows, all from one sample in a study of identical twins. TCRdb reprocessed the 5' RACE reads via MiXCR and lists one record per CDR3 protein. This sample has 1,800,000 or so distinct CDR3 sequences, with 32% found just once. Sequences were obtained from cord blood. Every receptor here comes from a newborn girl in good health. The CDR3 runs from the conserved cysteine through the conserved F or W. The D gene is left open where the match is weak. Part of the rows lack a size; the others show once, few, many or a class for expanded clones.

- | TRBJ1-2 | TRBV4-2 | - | TGTGCCAGCAGCCAAGAAGGGGACCGGTATGGCTACACCTTC | CASSQEGDRYGYTF
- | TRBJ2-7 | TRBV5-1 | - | TGCGCCAGCAGCTTGGCCTACGGTACCTACGAGCAGTACTTC | CASSLAYGTYEQYF
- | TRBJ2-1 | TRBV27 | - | TGTGCCAGCAGTTTATCTAGCCAGAGGGATGAGCAGTTCTTC | CASSLSSQRDEQFF
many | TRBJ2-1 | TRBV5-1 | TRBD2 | TGCGCCAGCAGCTGGGGACTAGCGGACTACAATGAGCAGTTCTTC | CASSWGLADYNEQFF
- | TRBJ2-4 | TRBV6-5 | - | TGTGCCAGCAGAAGGGGAAACATTCAGTACTTC | CASRRGNIQYF
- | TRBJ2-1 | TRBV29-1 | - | TGCAGCGTTGAAGCCGGATTCCTCTCTGAGCAGTTCTTC | CSVEAGFLSEQFF
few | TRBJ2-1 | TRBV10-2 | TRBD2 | TGCGCCAGCAGTGTAGCACTAGCGAAAATGGATGAGCAGTTCTTC | CASSVALAKMDEQFF
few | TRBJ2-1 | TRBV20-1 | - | TGCAGTGCTAGAGAGGCGGGGAATGAGCAGTTCTTC | CSAREAGNEQFF
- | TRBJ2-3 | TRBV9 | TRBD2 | TGTGCCAGCAGCCCCAGCCCGGAAGGACTAGCTAGAACTAGCACAGATACGCAGTATTTT | CASSPSPEGLARTSTDTQYF
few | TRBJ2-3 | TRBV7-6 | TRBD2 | TGTGCCAGCAGCGGATCTAGCGGGAGTCGGGATACGCAGTATTTT | CASSGSSGSRDTQYF
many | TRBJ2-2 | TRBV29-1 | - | TGCAGCGTTGAAGGGGTCTTAGGGAGGTTAGCCACCGGGGAGCTGTTTTTT | CSVEGVLGRLATGELFF
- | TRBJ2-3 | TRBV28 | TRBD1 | TGTGCCTCACGGTGGGGACAGGGGACCGATACGCAGTATTTT | CASRWGQGTDTQYF
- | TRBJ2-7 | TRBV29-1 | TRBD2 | TGCAGCGTCGGCCGGACTAGCGGATACTACAATGAGCAGTACTTC | CSVGRTSGYYNEQYF
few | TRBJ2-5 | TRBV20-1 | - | TGCAGTGCTCGGGAAGGCGGGGTAGGGCAGTACTTC | CSAREGGVGQYF
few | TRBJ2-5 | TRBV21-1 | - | TGTGCCAGCAGCAATATCCTAGCGGGAGATAACACAGAGACCCAGTACTTC | CASSNILAGDNTETQYF
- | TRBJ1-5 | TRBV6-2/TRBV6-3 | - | TGTGCCAGCAGTTACGGGGGCCTTCTTGGGGGCAATCAGCCCCAGCATTTT | CASSYGGLLGGNQPQHF
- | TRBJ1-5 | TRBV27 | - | TGTGCCAGCAGTTCGATCGGAAGCAATCAGCCCCAGCATTTT | CASSSIGSNQPQHF
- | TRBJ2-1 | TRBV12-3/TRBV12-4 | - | TGTGCCAGCAGTCCTGCAGCGACGGGACGCTACAATGAGCAGTTCTTC | CASSPAATGRYNEQFF
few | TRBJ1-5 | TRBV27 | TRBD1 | TGTGCCAGCCGGGACAGGCGGGGGTATAGCAATCAGCCCCAGCATTTT | CASRDRRGYSNQPQHF
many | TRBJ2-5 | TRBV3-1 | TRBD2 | TGTGCCAGCAGCACCAGTAGCGGGAAAAACCCCCGGACCCAGTACTTC | CASSTSSGKNPRTQYF
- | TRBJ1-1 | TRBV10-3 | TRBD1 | TGTGCCATCAGCGGGACAGGGGGCGCGAACACTGAAGCTTTCTTT | CAISGTGGANTEAFF
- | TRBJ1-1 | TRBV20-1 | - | TGCAGTGCTAGGGCTAGATGGTCGGACACTGAAGCTTTCTTT | CSARARWSDTEAFF
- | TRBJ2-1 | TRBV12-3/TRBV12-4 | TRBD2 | TGTGCCAGCAGTCCCCGCGGCGGGAGGACCTACAATGAGCAGTTCTTC | CASSPRGGRTYNEQFF
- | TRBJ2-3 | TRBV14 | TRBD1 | TGTGCCAGCAGCCTCGCAGGGGGCTACAGCACAGATACGCAGTATTTT | CASSLAGGYSTDTQYF
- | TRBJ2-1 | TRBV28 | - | TGTGCCAGCAGCAATATTTTAACAGCTTCGGTAGGGTTCTTC | CASSNILTASVGFF
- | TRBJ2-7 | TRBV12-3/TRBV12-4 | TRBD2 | TGTGCCAGCAGTTTAAGGGCTAGCGGGAGAGTCTACGAGCAGTACTTC | CASSLRASGRVYEQYF
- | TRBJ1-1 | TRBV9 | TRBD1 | TGTGCCAGCAGCGTCTCGGGACAGGGCTGGCGGAACACTGAAGCTTTCTTT | CASSVSGQGWRNTEAFF
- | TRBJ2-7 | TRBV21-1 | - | TGTGCCAGCAGCAAAATCCCGTGGGTCCGGGACCCGAACCTCCTCTCCTACGAGCAGTACTTC | CASSKIPWVRDPNLLSYEQYF
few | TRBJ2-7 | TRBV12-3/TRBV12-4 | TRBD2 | TGTGCCAGCAGTCCATACTTTCTAGCGGAGACATACTACGAGCAGTACTTC | CASSPYFLAETYYEQYF
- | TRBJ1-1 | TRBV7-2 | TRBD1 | TGTGCCAGCAGCTTCCGGCGACAGGGGACCCAGAACACTGAAGCTTTCTTT | CASSFRRQGTQNTEAFF
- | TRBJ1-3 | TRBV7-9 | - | TGTGCCAGCGGTGAGGACTCTGGAATCACCATATATTTT | CASGEDSGITIYF
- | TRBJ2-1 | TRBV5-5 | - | TGTGCCAGCAGCTTTGACGTGGGGTATGAGCAGTTCTTC | CASSFDVGYEQFF
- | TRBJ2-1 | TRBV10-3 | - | TGTGCCATCAGTTCGCAGGGGCACAATGAGCAGTTCTTC | CAISSQGHNEQFF
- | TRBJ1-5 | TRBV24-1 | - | TGTGCCACCAGTGGTCGGGATCGGTTCTTGAATCAGCCCCAGCATTTT | CATSGRDRFLNQPQHF
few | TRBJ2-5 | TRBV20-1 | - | TGCAGTGCTAGAGGTGGTGGCTCAGAAGAGACCCAGTACTTC | CSARGGGSEETQYF
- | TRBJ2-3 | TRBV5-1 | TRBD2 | TGCGCCAGCAGGGAGCGGGATACAGGAGATACGCAGTATTTT | CASRERDTGDTQYF
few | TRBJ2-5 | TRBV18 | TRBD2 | TGTGCCAGCTCACCGACTAGCGGGAGTACGGGGAATGAGCAGTACTTC | CASSPTSGSTGNEQYF
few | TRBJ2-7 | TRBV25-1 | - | TGTGCCAGCACTGCCCAGGGGTCCTACGAGCAGTACTTC | CASTAQGSYEQYF
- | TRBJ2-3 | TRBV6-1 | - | TGTGCCAGCAGTGAACCTTACACCCCCTCTACGCAGTATTTT | CASSEPYTPSTQYF
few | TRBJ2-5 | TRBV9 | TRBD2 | TGTGCCAGCAGCGTAGGCTATAGCGGGAGTTTCGGAGAGACCCAGTACTTC | CASSVGYSGSFGETQYF